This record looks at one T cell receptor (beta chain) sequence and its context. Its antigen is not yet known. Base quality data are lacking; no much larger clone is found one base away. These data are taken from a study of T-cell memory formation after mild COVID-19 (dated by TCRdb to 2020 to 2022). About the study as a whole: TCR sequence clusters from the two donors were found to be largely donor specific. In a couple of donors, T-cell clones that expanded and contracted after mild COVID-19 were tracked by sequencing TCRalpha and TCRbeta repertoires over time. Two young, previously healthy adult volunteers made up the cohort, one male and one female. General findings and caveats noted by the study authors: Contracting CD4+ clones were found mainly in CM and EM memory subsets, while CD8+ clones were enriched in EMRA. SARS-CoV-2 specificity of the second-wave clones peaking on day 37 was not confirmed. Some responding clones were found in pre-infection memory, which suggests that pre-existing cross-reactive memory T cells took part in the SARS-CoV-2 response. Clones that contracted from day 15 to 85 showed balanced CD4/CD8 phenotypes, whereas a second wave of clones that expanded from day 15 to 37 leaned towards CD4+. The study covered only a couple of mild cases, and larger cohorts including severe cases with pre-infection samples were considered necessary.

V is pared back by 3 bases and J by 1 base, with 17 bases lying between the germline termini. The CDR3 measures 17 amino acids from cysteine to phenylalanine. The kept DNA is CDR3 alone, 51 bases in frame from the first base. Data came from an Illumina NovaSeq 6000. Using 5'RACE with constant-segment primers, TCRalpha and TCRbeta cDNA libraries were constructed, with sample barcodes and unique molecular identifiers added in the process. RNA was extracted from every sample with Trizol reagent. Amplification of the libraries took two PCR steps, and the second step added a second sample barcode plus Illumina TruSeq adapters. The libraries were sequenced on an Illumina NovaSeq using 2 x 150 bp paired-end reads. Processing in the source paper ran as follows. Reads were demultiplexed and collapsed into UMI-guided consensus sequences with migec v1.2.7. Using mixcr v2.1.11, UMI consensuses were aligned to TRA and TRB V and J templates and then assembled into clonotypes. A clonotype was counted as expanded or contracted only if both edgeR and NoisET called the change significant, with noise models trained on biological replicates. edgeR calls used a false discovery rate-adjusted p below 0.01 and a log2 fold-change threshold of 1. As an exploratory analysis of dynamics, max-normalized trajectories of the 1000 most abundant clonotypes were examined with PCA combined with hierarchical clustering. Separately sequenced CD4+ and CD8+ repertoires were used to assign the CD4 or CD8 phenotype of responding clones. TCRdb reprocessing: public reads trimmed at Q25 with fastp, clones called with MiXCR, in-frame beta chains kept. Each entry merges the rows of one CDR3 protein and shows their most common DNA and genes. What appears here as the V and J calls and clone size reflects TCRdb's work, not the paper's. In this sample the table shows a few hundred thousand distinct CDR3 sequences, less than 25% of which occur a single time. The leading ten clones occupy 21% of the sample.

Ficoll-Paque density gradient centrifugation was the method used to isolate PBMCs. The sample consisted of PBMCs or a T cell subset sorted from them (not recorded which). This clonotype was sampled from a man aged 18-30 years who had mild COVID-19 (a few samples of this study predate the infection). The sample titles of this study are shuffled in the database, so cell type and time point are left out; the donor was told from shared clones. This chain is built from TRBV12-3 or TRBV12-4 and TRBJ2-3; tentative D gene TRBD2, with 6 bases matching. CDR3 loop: CASSLWLRGEGTDTQYF. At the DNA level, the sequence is TGTGCCAGCAGTTTGTGGTTGCGGGGTGAGGGCACAGATACGCAGTATTTT.